The source of this T cell receptor (beta chain) is a study of T cells in Graves' hyperthyroidism and ophthalmopathy. Study-wide points: Ophthalmopathy was identified by the model a median 6.5 months ahead of onset.

This clonotype was seen repeatedly, ten times or more. The antigen is undetermined. Trimming left V 6 bases short and J 5 bases short, with 13 bases between. The CDR3 contains 13 residues. Amplification of TCR beta CDR3 regions used RNA as the template. Using the HTBI primer set, a first-round RT-PCR was run on the TCR CDR3. Using its own MiXCR run on the multiplex PCR reads, TCRdb lists one record per CDR3 protein. In the table there are 750,000 to 900,000 distinct CDR3 sequences, roughly 40% of which are singletons. Graves' hyperthyroidism qualified as stable when ophthalmopathy did not progress within 18 months.

The origin of this receptor is a man younger than 35 with Graves' hyperthyroidism. Material for sequencing was blood. This sequence joins TRBV12-3 or TRBV12-4 and TRBJ1-1; tentative D call: TRBD1 (6 bases). CDR3 in DNA: TGTGCCAGCAGACCGGACAGTTCTACTGAAGCTTTCTTT. Its protein product is CASRPDSSTEAFF.